A single T cell receptor beta chain is shown here with its context. The sample comes from a study of T cell responses to AZD1222 COVID-19 vaccine. Clones were sequenced by immunoSEQ multiplex PCR, and TCRdb holds only the in-frame ones, with some missing. Among 130,000 to 150,000 clones, roughly 90% were seen once, and the ten largest hold about 1.5%. The source material was peripheral blood, sampled on day 0 of AZD1222 vaccination. This clonotype was obtained from an adult in good health.

The CDR3 bases are TGTGCCAGCAGCCCTAGCTCCGGGACTGGAGGCCTTTATGAGCAGTTCTTC. It codes for CASSPSSGTGGLYEQFF. V usage is TRBV7-2 and J usage is TRBJ2-1; perhaps TRBD2 as D (6 bases). Trimming cost V 5 bases and J 8 bases, with 25 bases left between them. The CDR3 length is 17 residues. The germline V gene has CDR1 SGHTA and CDR2 FQGNSA.